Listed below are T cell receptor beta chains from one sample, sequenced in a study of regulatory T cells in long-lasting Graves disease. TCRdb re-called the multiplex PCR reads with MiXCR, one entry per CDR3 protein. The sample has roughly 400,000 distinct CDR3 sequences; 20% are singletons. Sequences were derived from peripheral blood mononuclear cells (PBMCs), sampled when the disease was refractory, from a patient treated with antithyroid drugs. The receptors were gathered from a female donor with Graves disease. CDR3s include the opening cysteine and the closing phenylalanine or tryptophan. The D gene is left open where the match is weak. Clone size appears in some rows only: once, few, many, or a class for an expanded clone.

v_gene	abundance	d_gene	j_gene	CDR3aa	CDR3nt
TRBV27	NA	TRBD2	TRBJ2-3	CASRSVGRRTQYF	TGTGCCAGCCGTTCCGTCGGGAGGCGTACGCAGTATTTT
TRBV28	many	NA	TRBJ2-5	CASSFGQGVQETQYF	TGTGCCAGCAGTTTCGGTCAAGGGGTCCAAGAGACCCAGTACTTC
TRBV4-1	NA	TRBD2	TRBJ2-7	CASSQGLGLLYEQYF	TGCGCCAGCAGCCAAGGTTTGGGACTACTATACGAGCAGTACTTC
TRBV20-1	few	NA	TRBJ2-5	CSARVTVGETQYF	TGCAGTGCTAGAGTGACAGTTGGTGAGACCCAGTACTTC
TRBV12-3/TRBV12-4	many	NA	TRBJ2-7	CASTTGTYPGEQYF	TGTGCCAGTACAACAGGAACCTACCCGGGGGAGCAGTACTTC
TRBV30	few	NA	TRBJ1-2	CAWSEGGRGYTF	TGTGCCTGGAGTGAGGGGGGCCGTGGCTACACCTTC
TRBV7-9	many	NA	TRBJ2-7	CASSQLHEQYF	TGTGCCAGCAGCCAATTGCACGAGCAGTACTTC
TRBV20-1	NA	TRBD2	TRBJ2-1	CSARGSGGYNEQFF	TGCAGTGCTAGAGGTAGCGGGGGGTACAATGAGCAGTTCTTC
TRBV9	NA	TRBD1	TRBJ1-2	CASSPRQGGLTYGYTF	TGTGCCAGCAGCCCTCGACAGGGAGGCTTGACGTATGGCTACACCTTC
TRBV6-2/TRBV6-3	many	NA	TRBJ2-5	CASSYSTQETQYF	TGTGCCAGCAGTTACTCCACCCAAGAGACCCAGTACTTC
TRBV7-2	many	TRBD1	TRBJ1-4	CASSLRPGTGKPNEKLFF	TGTGCCAGCAGCTTACGTCCCGGGACAGGCAAGCCTAATGAAAAACTGTTTTTT
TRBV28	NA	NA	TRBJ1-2	CASGPTGRNNYGYTF	TGTGCCAGCGGCCCAACGGGACGCAATAACTATGGCTACACCTTC
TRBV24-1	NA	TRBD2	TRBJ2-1	CATSDPGAGAYNEQFF	TGTGCCACCAGTGACCCCGGAGCGGGGGCCTACAATGAGCAGTTCTTC
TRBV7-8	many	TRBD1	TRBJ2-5	CASSFPEGQDKETQYF	TGTGCCAGCAGCTTCCCCGAGGGACAGGACAAAGAGACCCAGTACTTC
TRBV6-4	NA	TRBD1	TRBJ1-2	CASSPETGGNGYTF	TGTGCCAGCAGCCCCGAGACAGGGGGCAATGGCTACACCTTC
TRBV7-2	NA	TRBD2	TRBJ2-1	CASSGLAGGPNEQFF	TGTGCCAGCAGCGGACTAGCGGGAGGGCCAAATGAGCAGTTCTTC
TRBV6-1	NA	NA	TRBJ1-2	CASKLGEAHYGYTF	TGTGCCAGTAAACTGGGGGAGGCTCACTATGGCTACACCTTC
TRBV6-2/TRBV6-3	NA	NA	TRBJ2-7	CASSYRQGGDEQYF	TGTGCCAGCAGTTACAGGCAGGGGGGAGACGAGCAGTACTTC
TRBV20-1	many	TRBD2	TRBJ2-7	CSARTGGPYEQYF	TGCAGTGCTAGGACGGGAGGCCCCTACGAGCAGTACTTC
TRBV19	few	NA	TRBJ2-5	CASSIGGGEETQYF	TGTGCCAGTAGTATCGGAGGGGGCGAAGAGACCCAGTACTTC